The 19 T cell receptor beta chains reported below all come from one sample, sequenced in a study of identical twins. TCRdb reanalysed the 5' RACE reads using MiXCR and keeps one entry per CDR3 protein. Of around 1.7 million distinct CDR3 sequences listed, about 32% are singletons. The sequenced sample consisted of cord blood. Every receptor here comes from a newborn girl in good health.

This clonotype occurred a few times. The chain links TRBV10-3 to TRBJ2-4; 7 nucleotides align to TRBD2. Trimming cost V 4 bases and J 9 bases; bases outside gene matches: 6. The germline V gene has CDR1 ENHRY and CDR2 SYGVKD. The CDR3 covers 13 residues. Here the CDR3 reads CAISVAGRAIQYF. The CDR3 bases are TGTGCCATCAGTGTAGCGGGCAGGGCCATTCAGTACTTC.

V is TRBV6-2 or TRBV6-3 and J is TRBJ1-5; no clear D. Germline V gene data show CDR1 as MNHEY and CDR2 as SVGEGT. V lost 0 bases to trimming and J lost 7 bases, with 10 bases between them. The CDR3 has 14 residues. The CDR3 DNA is TGTGCCAGCAGTTACTCGAGTGGTACCCAGCCCCAGCATTTT. Protein sequence: CASSYSSGTQPQHF.

This sequence joins TRBV6-1 and TRBJ1-1; D not certain. The CDR3 is 14 residues long. The germline V gene encodes CDR1 MNHNS and CDR2 SASEGT. V lost 8 bases and J 2 bases, leaving 15 bases between the germline ends. Written as DNA, the CDR3 is TGTGCCAGCTACAGCGCTCCAATAAACACTGAAGCTTTCTTT. It is translated as CASYSAPINTEAFF.

This clonotype has just a few counts. DNA for the CDR3: TGCAGCGTTCCCATGGGGGGGGGAATTAACTATGGCTACACCTTC. It codes for CSVPMGGGINYGYTF. This sequence joins TRBV29-1 and TRBJ1-2, with D possibly matching TRBD1 (5 bases). Trimming took 5 bases from V and 1 from J, leaving 17 bases between them. The CDR3 extends over 15 amino acids. Germline values: CDR1 SQVTM, CDR2 ANQGSEA.

The V gene is TRBV20-1, the J gene TRBJ2-2; 10 nucleotides align to TRBD2. The CDR3 spans 14 residues. V shed 2 bases and J 6 bases; nucleotides not matched to a gene: 3. In germline, CDR1 is DFQATT, CDR2 SNEGSKA (reference sequence). The CDR3, as DNA: TGCAGTGCTAGACCTAGCGGGAGCGCCGGGGAGCTGTTTTTT. Encoded protein: CSARPSGSAGELFF.

V gene TRBV7-2 combines with J gene TRBJ2-5, with TRBD2 matching over 9 bases. TRBJ2-7 explains the end of the DNA better; the J call may be wrong. CDR1 is SGHTA and CDR2 is FQGNSA in the germline V gene. The CDR3 totals 15 residues. CDR3 in amino acids: CASSLVGGGVSEQYF. The CDR3 DNA follows: TGTGCCAGCAGCTTAGTGGGCGGGGGGGTCAGCGAGCAGTACTTC.

The sample holds a few counts of this clonotype. The V call is TRBV2, the J call TRBJ1-5; D remains unclear. The CDR3 contains 17 residues. The V end was cut by 6 bases, the J end by 3 bases, with 21 bases between. Germline V gives CDR1 SNHLY, CDR2 FYNNEI. DNA of the CDR3: TGTGCCAGCAGACCCCCAATAAGGGTCGGAATCAATCAGCCCCAGCATTTT. It codes for CASRPPIRVGINQPQHF.

The chain couples TRBV7-2 to TRBJ1-5; no definite D call. V lost 5 bases and J 3 bases, leaving 11 bases between the germline ends. Looked up from germline, CDR1 is SGHTA and CDR2 is FQGNSA. CDR3 size: 14 residues. The CDR3 protein is CASSHMEANQPQHF. CDR3 nucleotides: TGTGCCAGCAGCCATATGGAGGCCAATCAGCCCCAGCATTTT. Variable domain in full (rest from reference TRBV7-2 and TRBJ1-5): GAGVSQSPSNKVTEKGKDVELRCDPISGHTALYWYRQSLGQGLEFLIYFQGNSAPDKSGLPSDRFSAERTGGSVSTLTIQRTQQEDSAVYLCASSHMEANQPQHFGDGTRLSIL.

J is TRBJ2-3 and V is TRBV6-1; D remains unclear. V lost 11 bases, J lost 7 bases, and 10 bases lay in between. The length of the CDR3 is 10 residues. From germline, CDR1 is MNHNS and CDR2 SASEGT. The chain's CDR3 is CAVDGYTQYF. Here the CDR3 DNA reads TGTGCCGTCGACGGGTATACGCAGTATTTT.

The V gene is TRBV9, the J gene TRBJ2-3, with 7 bases aligning to TRBD1. CDR3 length: 13 amino acids. The V and J ends lost 3 bases and 8 bases, in that order; junction bases with no gene match: 6. Per the germline V gene, CDR1 is SGDLS and CDR2 is YYNGEE. The CDR3 bases are TGTGCCAGCAGCGCCCAATCAGGGGGTACGCAGTATTTT. Translated, it gives CASSAQSGGTQYF.

Comment on this clonotype: Its ends do not fully match the called genes, so a read error is possible. The chain links TRBV20-1 to TRBJ2-3; D is possibly TRBD1 or TRBD2 (6 bases each). CDR1 and CDR2 (germline): DFQATT, SNEGSKA (reference sequence). This CDR3 contains 16 residues. CDR3 loop: CSARSLGGGDTDTRYF. The CDR3 DNA is TGCAGTGCTAGATCGTTAGGCGGAGGGGACACAGATACGCGGTATTTT.

The chain carries TRBV3-1 and TRBJ2-7, with 9 bases matching TRBD2. Judging by the DNA end, TRBJ2-5 fits better; the J call may be wrong. The CDR3 covers 16 residues. CDR1 and CDR2 (germline): LGHDT, YNNKEL (reference sequence). In nucleotides, the CDR3 is TGTGCCAGCAGCCACAGACAGCGGGGGGCTAAAGAGACCCAGTACTTC. It encodes CASSHRQRGAKETQYF.

The gene calls are TRBV3-1 and TRBJ2-1; D is possibly TRBD2 (5 bases). The CDR3 sequence is 15 residues long. V was shortened by 4 bases and J by 6 bases, with 16 bases between the two germline ends. Germline lookup yields CDR1 LGHDT and CDR2 YNNKEL (reference sequence). CDR3 protein: CASSLSGGFGNEQFF. The CDR3 DNA follows: TGTGCCAGCAGCCTCTCGGGCGGGTTCGGCAATGAGCAGTTCTTC.

Remarks on this clonotype: A clone one base away is much larger, so this may be a read error. V and J are TRBV4-1 and TRBJ2-1; tentative D call: TRBD1 (7 bases). The DNA end favors TRBJ2-7, so the J call may be wrong. The CDR3 loop spans 15 amino acids. The germline gives CDR1 MGHRA, CDR2 YSYEKL. The CDR3 coding sequence is TGCGCCAGCAGCTTAAGACAGGGAGGCTACAATGAGCAGTACTTC. Translating gives CASSLRQGGYNEQYF.

This clonotype occurred many times. The CDR3 spells CASSYRTGEGYTF. CDR3 bases: TGTGCCAGCAGTTACCGAACAGGGGAGGGCTACACCTTC. The chain couples TRBV6-6 to TRBJ1-2; 7 nucleotides agree with TRBD1. V shed 2 bases, J shed 8 bases, and the junction held 5 bases outside the gene matches. CDR1 is MNHNY and CDR2 is SVGAGI in the germline V gene (reference sequence). This CDR3 contains 13 residues.

This clonotype was seen at least ten times. The chain employs TRBV7-2 and TRBJ2-3; D call uncertain. This CDR3 spans 12 amino acids. Germline-derived CDR1 and CDR2 are SGHTA and FQGNSA. Trimming took 3 bases from V and 3 from J, leaving 4 bases between them. The CDR3 loop reads CASSFMTDTQYF. The CDR3 DNA follows: TGTGCCAGCAGCTTTATGACAGATACGCAGTATTTT.

This clonotype was detected only a few times. V is TRBV20-1 and J is TRBJ1-4, with D possibly being TRBD1 (6 bases). This CDR3 contains 14 residues. V was clipped by 0 bases and J by 7 bases, with 12 bases between them. Germline V CDR1 and CDR2: DFQATT, SNEGSKA (reference sequence). CDR3 sequence reads: CSAREGAGREKLFF. DNA for the CDR3: TGCAGTGCTAGAGAGGGGGCAGGGCGTGAAAAACTGTTTTTT.

This clonotype was seen a single time. This chain uses TRBV12-3 or TRBV12-4 with TRBJ2-7; 10 nucleotides match TRBD1. Near its end, the DNA agrees better with TRBJ2-5, so the J call may be wrong. The CDR3 covers 17 residues. The CDR3 region has the DNA TGTGCCAGCAGACGGGGACAGGGGATGACATCTCAAGAGACCCAGTACTTC. Protein sequence: CASRRGQGMTSQETQYF.

This clonotype was seen a handful of times. The chain links TRBV27 to TRBJ1-6; no clear D gene. Germline values: CDR1 MNHEY, CDR2 SMNVEV (reference sequence). V shed 6 bases and J shed 6 bases, with 18 bases lying between them. There are 16 residues in the CDR3. CDR3 sequence reads: CASRAQGRPLNSPLHF. The CDR3 coding sequence is TGTGCCAGCAGGGCCCAAGGACGGCCTCTTAATTCACCCCTCCACTTT.